Given below is one TCR beta chain in context. This specimen belongs to a study of OX40 agonist ivuxolimab in advanced cancers. Study context: Clinicians treated patients with ivuxolimab, an agonistic anti-OX40 (CD134) antibody.

Some clones are missing from TCRdb's copy, which holds only in-frame ones; the method was immunoSEQ multiplex PCR. This table has tens of thousands of clones, over 80% appearing once. This CDR3 is 14 amino acids long. The germline CDR1 and CDR2 sequences are MNHEY and SVGAGI. The sample in question was CD4+ or CD8+ T cells sorted from blood, obtained in a trial of the OX40 agonist ivuxolimab. V gene TRBV6-5 combines with J gene TRBJ2-5; possible D gene TRBD2, 6 bases. The J call may be faulty, since TRBJ2-7 better matches the DNA end. The TCR was taken from an adult with an advanced solid tumor such as melanoma, head and neck, liver or kidney cancer. The CDR3 DNA follows: TGTGCCAGCAGTTACGGGGGGTTCAACTACGAGCAGTACTTC. Translation: CASSYGGFNYEQYF.